Shown below are 30 T cell receptor beta chains from a single sample sequenced in a study of blood T cell repertoires in COVID-19. Profiling relied on immunoSEQ multiplex PCR, and the TCRdb table lists in-frame clones only, not all of them. In the table there are roughly 250,000 clones, around 87% of which are singletons. The specimen sequenced was peripheral blood. All receptors derive from a woman between 50 and 59 years old with acute or convalescent COVID-19.

The chain combines TRBV7-9 with TRBJ2-2; D not certain. CDR1 SEHNR and CDR2 FQNEAQ come from the germline V gene (reference sequence). The CDR3 length is 13 residues. V lost 5 bases, J lost 5 bases, and 9 bases lay in between. CDR3 in amino acids: CASSPDRTGELFF. The DNA of the CDR3 is TGTGCCAGCAGCCCCGATAGAACCGGGGAGCTGTTTTTT.

In this sample, this clone turned up once. V gene TRBV5-5 combines with J gene TRBJ2-7; possibly TRBD1 for D (6 bases). The CDR3 loop spans 15 amino acids. From germline, CDR1 is SGHKS and CDR2 YYEKEE (reference sequence). V lost 4 bases and J 3 bases, leaving 17 bases between the germline ends. Written as DNA, the CDR3 is TGTGCCAGCAGCATAGGGGGTTCCGGTATCTACGAGCAGTACTTC. Amino acid sequence: CASSIGGSGIYEQYF.

The chain carries TRBV15 and TRBJ2-7, with 12 bases matching TRBD1. Losses at the gene ends were 1 base for V and 2 bases for J; bases not matched to a gene: 6. The CDR3 contains 17 residues. Germline lookup yields CDR1 LNHNV and CDR2 YYDKDF (reference sequence). DNA of the CDR3: TGTGCCACCAGCAGAGGGGGGACAGGGGGCGCGGCCTACGAGCAGTACTTC. As protein: CATSRGGTGGAAYEQYF.

The chain is built from TRBV7-3 and TRBJ2-2, with a weak D call TRBD1 (6 bases). Trimming shortened V by 5 bases and J by 2 bases, and 12 bases separated the two germline ends. Germline V CDR1 and CDR2: SGHTA, FQGTGA. The CDR3 extends over 15 amino acids. The CDR3 sequence: CASSPGQKNTGELFF. CDR3 coding DNA: TGTGCCAGCAGCCCCGGACAGAAAAACACCGGGGAGCTGTTTTTT.

This sequence joins TRBV28 and TRBJ1-2; D uncertain. Germline CDR1 and CDR2: MDHEN and SYDVKM. The CDR3 has 13 residues. Trimming left V 2 bases short and J 5 bases short, with 9 bases between. CDR3 nucleotide sequence: TGTGCCAGCAGTTTAATAGGAGCGTATGGCTACACCTTC. Protein product: CASSLIGAYGYTF.

V gene TRBV30 combines with J gene TRBJ1-4; 9 bases are a match to TRBD1. The CDR3 length is 14 residues. The V gene's germline CDR1 is GTSNPN and CDR2 SVGIG (reference sequence). The trim removed 2 bases at V and 7 bases at J, leaving 5 bases unmatched. The CDR3 loop reads CAWSTGQGGEKLFF. The CDR3 DNA sequence: TGTGCCTGGAGTACGGGACAGGGAGGTGAAAAACTGTTTTTT.

The V and J genes are TRBV2 and TRBJ2-1; 9 bases are shared with TRBD1. The CDR3 extends over 16 amino acids. Trimming at V came to 4 bases and at J to 8 bases, leaving 12 bases not matched to a gene. CDR1 SNHLY and CDR2 FYNNEI come from the germline V gene. The CDR3 nucleotides read TGTGCCAGCAGTGTCCAGGGACAGGGTTTCGGCGATGAGCAGTTCTTC. Translating it yields CASSVQGQGFGDEQFF.

This chain connects TRBV28 to TRBJ2-5; D ambiguous. V gave up 8 bases and J gave up 1 base, with 8 bases separating them. The CDR3 loop spans 12 amino acids. CDR1 and CDR2 from the germline V gene are MDHEN and SYDVKM. In nucleotides, the CDR3 is TGTGCCAGCTCCACCGGCCAAGAGACCCAGTACTTC. Translation: CASSTGQETQYF.

The chain uses TRBV5-1 and TRBJ2-6, with 8 bases that match TRBD2. The junction had 9 bases not matched to a gene; V was cut back by 1 base and J by 0 bases. This CDR3 spans 19 amino acids. The germline gives CDR1 SGHRS, CDR2 YFSETQ. The CDR3, as DNA: TGCGCCAGCAGCTTGCAACCAGCGGGAGTTGCCTCTGGGGCCAACGTCCTGACTTTC. Its protein product is CASSLQPAGVASGANVLTF.

The genes are TRBV7-9 and TRBJ1-6; D ambiguous. This CDR3 has 13 amino acids. V was trimmed by 2 bases and J by 7 bases, leaving 6 bases between them. Germline V gene sequence: CDR1 SEHNR, CDR2 FQNEAQ (reference sequence). The CDR3 here is CASSLLQNSPLHF. The CDR3 DNA reads as TGTGCCAGCAGCTTATTACAGAATTCACCCCTCCACTTT.

The V call is TRBV7-6, the J call TRBJ1-2; D may be TRBD1 (6 bases). CDR3 length: 13 residues. Trimming pared 2 bases from V and 8 bases from J, leaving 12 bases between. Germline CDR1 and CDR2: SGHVS and FNYEAQ. CDR3 nucleotides: TGTGCCAGCAGCTTATCCCAGGGGAGCGGCTACACCTTC. The encoded protein is CASSLSQGSGYTF.

The chain couples TRBV24-1 to TRBJ2-1; unclear D gene. The germline CDR1 and CDR2 sequences are KGHDR and SFDVKD. The CDR3 has 18 residues. Trimming cost V 0 bases and J 2 bases, with 16 bases left between them. The CDR3 loop is CATSDLGPTNSPYNEQFF. For the CDR3, the DNA is TGTGCCACCAGTGATTTGGGTCCGACAAACAGCCCCTACAATGAGCAGTTCTTC.

This clone was seen only once. Different DNA sequences within this sample yield the same CDR3. V is TRBV27 and J is TRBJ1-2; D uncertain. V was cut by 5 bases and J by 0 bases, with 7 bases left in between. The CDR3 sequence is 13 residues long. Germline lookup yields CDR1 MNHEY and CDR2 SMNVEV (reference sequence). In nucleotides, the CDR3 is TGTGCCAGCAGTCTCTCAGCTAACTATGGCTACACCTTC. Translated: CASSLSANYGYTF.

V and J are TRBV28 and TRBJ1-5, with a weak D call TRBD1 (5 bases). V was cut by 2 bases and J by 3 bases, with 14 bases left in between. Germline V lookup: CDR1 MDHEN, CDR2 SYDVKM. The CDR3 covers 16 residues. The CDR3 reads CASSLGARGDNQPQHF. The CDR3 region has the DNA TGTGCCAGCAGTTTAGGGGCGCGGGGAGACAATCAGCCCCAGCATTTT.

The rearrangement uses TRBV28 and TRBJ1-6, with D maybe TRBD1 (5 bases). This CDR3 has 16 amino acids. Germline CDR1 and CDR2: MDHEN and SYDVKM. V was pared by 1 base and J by 9 bases, with 16 bases between. The CDR3: CASSLYKRGKGSPLHF. In nucleotides, the CDR3 is TGTGCCAGCAGTTTATACAAAAGGGGTAAAGGTTCACCCCTCCACTTT.

The chain couples TRBV7-8 to TRBJ2-7; TRBD1 matches 9 bases. CDR3 length equals 15 residues. The J segment lost 2 bases and the V segment lost 4 bases, leaving 6 bases of the junction unmatched. The V gene's germline CDR1 is SGHVS and CDR2 FQNEAQ. The CDR3 loop reads CASSSTGTGTYEQYF. CDR3 bases: TGTGCCAGCAGCTCGACCGGGACAGGGACCTACGAGCAGTACTTC.

J is TRBJ1-2 and V is TRBV27; the match to TRBD1 covers 8 bases. The CDR3 has 16 residues. V shed 5 bases and J 4 bases; nucleotides not matched to a gene: 12. Germline V gives CDR1 MNHEY, CDR2 SMNVEV (reference sequence). This CDR3 reads CASSTRRTGRIYGYTF. As DNA, the CDR3 is TGTGCCAGCAGTACCCGACGGACAGGGCGGATCTATGGCTACACCTTC.

A single count supports this clone. The CDR3 DNA follows: TGTGCCAGCAGGAGTATGCAAACGGACACCATATATTTT. Translation gives CASRSMQTDTIYF. The V call is TRBV5-4, the J call TRBJ1-3; D uncertain. Germline values: CDR1 SGHNT, CDR2 YYREEE (reference sequence). V lost 5 bases and J lost 8, with 14 bases in between. The CDR3 is 13 residues long.

This chain's CDR3 is CSLRQGQETQYF. The CDR3 DNA sequence: TGCAGCCTCCGACAGGGGCAAGAGACCCAGTACTTC. The chain is built from TRBV29-1 and TRBJ2-5; 8 bases are shared with TRBD1. Germline V gene data show CDR1 as SQVTM and CDR2 as ANQGSEA. With 8 bases clipped from V and 2 bases from J, the junction kept 4 bases outside the gene matches. The CDR3 length is 12 residues.

The chain carries TRBV6-4 and TRBJ2-7; the D gene is possibly TRBD2 (5 bases). The germline V gene encodes CDR1 MRHNA and CDR2 SNTAGT. V was trimmed by 6 bases and J by 1 base, leaving 13 bases between them. The CDR3 has 14 amino acids. Here the CDR3 reads CASRWRRVSYEQYF. CDR3 sequence (DNA): TGTGCCAGCAGGTGGAGGCGGGTATCCTACGAGCAGTACTTC.

The J gene is TRBJ2-5, the V gene TRBV5-1; TRBD1 agrees at 8 bases. The V gene's germline CDR1 is SGHRS and CDR2 YFSETQ. CDR3 size: 16 residues. V was pared by 2 bases and J by 5 bases, with 11 bases of the junction left unmatched. This CDR3 reads CASSFRQGQAGETQYF. Written as DNA, the CDR3 is TGCGCCAGCAGCTTTCGACAGGGACAGGCTGGGGAGACCCAGTACTTC. The full variable domain, in which reference TRBV5-1 and TRBJ2-5 provide the parts outside the CDR3, is KAGVTQTPRYLIKTRGQQVTLSCSPISGHRSVSWYQQTPGQGLQFLFEYFSETQRNKGNFPGRFSGRQFSNSRSEMNVSTLELGDSALYLCASSFRQGQAGETQYFGPGTRLLVL.

The J gene is TRBJ2-1, the V gene TRBV4-1, with 8 bases matching TRBD1. V shed 4 bases, J shed 5 bases, and the junction held 10 bases outside the gene matches. CDR1 is MGHRA and CDR2 is YSYEKL in the germline V gene. This CDR3 is built from 16 residues. This chain's CDR3 is CASSPFDRGSHNEQFF. CDR3 sequence (DNA): TGCGCCAGCAGCCCGTTCGACAGGGGATCACACAATGAGCAGTTCTTC.

The V call is TRBV28, the J call TRBJ1-2, with 8 bases matching TRBD1. The CDR3 contains 13 residues. CDR1 and CDR2 (germline): MDHEN, SYDVKM. Trimming took 3 bases from V and 4 from J; bases not matched to a gene: 1. CDR3 amino acids: CASSFTGGYGYTF. For the CDR3, the DNA is TGTGCCAGCAGTTTTACAGGGGGCTATGGCTACACCTTC.

The chain joins TRBV9 to TRBJ2-3; the D gene is possibly TRBD1 (6 bases). Per the germline V gene, CDR1 is SGDLS and CDR2 is YYNGEE. This CDR3 is built from 15 residues. Trimming left V 0 bases short and J 4 bases short, with 12 bases between. The CDR3 DNA reads as TGTGCCAGCAGCGTAGGGGGGCTCAACCCAGATACGCAGTATTTT. The encoded protein is CASSVGGLNPDTQYF.

This chain links TRBV19 with TRBJ1-5; TRBD1 matches 7 bases. The V segment lost 4 bases and the J segment 6 bases; nucleotides outside the gene matches: 6. This CDR3 region has 14 residues. Germline CDR1 and CDR2: LNHDA and SQIVND (reference sequence). In DNA, the CDR3 is TGTGCCAGTAGTACCCGACAGGGAATTCAGCCCCAGCATTTT. Its protein product is CASSTRQGIQPQHF.

This rearrangement joins TRBV7-3 to TRBJ2-1, with a tentative D call TRBD2 (6 bases). V was cut by 2 bases and J by 8 bases, with 13 bases left in between. The V gene's germline CDR1 is SGHTA and CDR2 FQGTGA. This CDR3 comprises 14 residues. The CDR3 loop is CASSLAGTSDEQFF. CDR3 in DNA: TGTGCCAGCAGCTTAGCCGGGACTTCGGATGAGCAGTTCTTC.

Written as DNA, the CDR3 is TGTGCCAGCAGCTCGGGACTAGCGGGAGGTGAAAATGAGCAGTTCTTC. It specifies CASSSGLAGGENEQFF. The gene calls are TRBV7-2 and TRBJ2-1; 15 bases agree with TRBD2. The trim removed 4 bases at V and 7 bases at J, leaving 5 bases unmatched. Germline V gene lookup returns CDR1 SGHTA and CDR2 FQGNSA. This CDR3 has 16 amino acids.

The chain links TRBV27 to TRBJ1-1, with TRBD1 as a possible D gene (6 bases). The V end was cut by 0 bases, the J end by 2 bases, with 10 bases between. This CDR3 is built from 15 residues. Germline V gene data show CDR1 as MNHEY and CDR2 as SMNVEV (reference sequence). Here the CDR3 reads CASSLSRTANTEAFF. In nucleotides, the CDR3 is TGTGCCAGCAGTTTATCGAGGACAGCCAACACTGAAGCTTTCTTT.

This clone was seen once. The chain has TRBV3-1 (or the pseudogene TRBV3-2) and TRBJ1-2; D uncertain. The CDR3 is 14 amino acids. V was clipped by 4 bases and J by 0 bases, with 9 bases between them. From germline, CDR1 is LGHDT and CDR2 YNNKEL (reference sequence). CDR3 loop: CASSPLTTNYGYTF. The CDR3 DNA sequence: TGTGCCAGCAGCCCTCTGACAACTAACTATGGCTACACCTTC.

This chain joins TRBV28 and TRBJ1-1; D is ambiguous. Germline-derived CDR1 and CDR2 are MDHEN and SYDVKM. The V and J ends lost 6 bases and 0 bases respectively, with 11 bases between them. The CDR3 spans 14 residues. The CDR3 is CASSLTPMNTEAFF. The CDR3 bases are TGTGCCAGCAGCCTGACTCCAATGAACACTGAAGCTTTCTTT.